The entry below describes one TCR beta chain. These data come from a study of shared clonotypes between healthy human individuals. On the study more broadly: For every donor, three CD4 naive, three CD4 memory, two CD8 naive and one CD8 memory plates were used.

Sorted-subset replicate PCR reactions were performed with around 210 ng DNA, corresponding to about 30,000 T cell genomes. Per the study methods: Filtering differed since immunoSEQ provided only junctions, with no quality scores. Measured with immunoSEQ multiplex PCR; TCRdb has only the in-frame clones, and not every one. V and J calls and clone size are given by that table; D and trimming were obtained from the DNA. The table has 2 million or so clones, approximately 94% seen once. This CDR3 region has 14 residues. Germline values: CDR1 MNHEY, CDR2 SMNVEV (reference sequence). V was pared by 0 bases and J by 5 bases, with 3 bases of the junction left unmatched. CD45RO-negative CD8 cells positively selected for CCR7 made up the naive population, which excluded terminally differentiated effector memory CD45RA+ cells. Each sample came from a Caucasian adult donor living in Nashville, Tennessee.

This receptor was identified in a man younger than 35 in good health. The gene calls are TRBV27 and TRBJ2-7, with 8 bases fitting TRBD2. The source material was naive CD8+ T cells sorted from blood. In nucleotides, the CDR3 is TGTGCCAGCAGTTTATCCCGGGGGGGGCACGAGCAGTACTTC. Residues: CASSLSRGGHEQYF.